The 31 T cell receptor beta chains listed next were all sequenced from one sample in a study of blood T cell repertoires in COVID-19. Libraries were prepared by immunoSEQ multiplex PCR; TCRdb keeps only in-frame clonotypes and omits some of them. The sample carries a few hundred thousand clones, 85% to 90% recorded once. The sequenced sample consisted of PBMCs or T cells enriched from blood (not recorded which). Receptors were obtained from a woman younger than 30 who had recovered from COVID-19.

J is TRBJ1-1 and V is TRBV4-1; tentatively, D is TRBD1 (6 bases). Trimming took off 4 bases at V and 4 bases at J, with 10 bases between the two ends. CDR1 and CDR2 (germline): MGHRA, YSYEKL. CDR3 length: 13 amino acids. This CDR3 reads CASSPVRGTEAFF. In DNA form, the CDR3 reads TGCGCCAGCAGCCCAGTCAGGGGCACTGAAGCTTTCTTT.

The V call is TRBV28, the J call TRBJ1-2; perhaps TRBD1 as D (5 bases). Trimming shortened V by 6 bases and J by 3 bases, and 11 bases separated the two germline ends. The CDR3 is 13 amino acids. Germline-derived CDR1 and CDR2 are MDHEN and SYDVKM. The CDR3 nucleotides are TGTGCCAGCAGCACAGGATCCCACTATGGCTACACCTTC. Protein product: CASSTGSHYGYTF.

The J gene is TRBJ2-3, the V gene TRBV18; 9 nucleotides line up with TRBD1. V was clipped by 3 bases and J by 1 base; unmatched bases: 2. Germline V CDR1 and CDR2: KGHSH, LQKENI. CDR3 length: 15 residues. Written as DNA, the CDR3 is TGTGCCAGCTCACCGGGACAGGGTCGCACAGATACGCAGTATTTT. Protein product: CASSPGQGRTDTQYF.

V is TRBV5-1 and J is TRBJ2-3; TRBD2 aligns across 9 bases. CDR1 is SGHRS and CDR2 is YFSETQ in the germline V gene. The CDR3 consists of 16 residues. With V trimmed by 0 bases and J by 1 base, 3 bases remained unmatched. CDR3 sequence reads: CASSLGSSGGTDTQYF. CDR3 sequence (DNA): TGCGCCAGCAGCTTGGGTTCTAGCGGGGGCACAGATACGCAGTATTTT.

CDR3 sequence (DNA): TGTGCCAGCAGCGAAGACAACTACAATGAGCAGTTCTTC. The encoded protein is CASSEDNYNEQFF. The gene calls are TRBV25-1 and TRBJ2-1, with D unclear. The V end was cut by 6 bases, the J end by 3 bases, with 9 bases between. The CDR3 runs to 13 residues. Germline CDR1 and CDR2: MGHDK and SYGVNS.

The chain employs TRBV27 and TRBJ1-5; 7 bases match TRBD1. The ends lost 8 bases at V and 4 bases at J; junction bases unmatched: 5. Germline V gene sequence: CDR1 MNHEY, CDR2 SMNVEV (reference sequence). The CDR3 spans 13 residues. CDR3 residues: CASRQGGNQPQHF. In DNA, the CDR3 is TGTGCCAGCCGACAGGGAGGTAATCAGCCCCAGCATTTT.

The chain has TRBV28 and TRBJ1-5; 7 bases align to TRBD1. CDR1 and CDR2 from the germline V gene are MDHEN and SYDVKM. This CDR3 comprises 13 residues. J lost 5 bases, V lost 3 bases, and 1 base had no gene match. The CDR3: CASSFQGDQPQHF. The CDR3 DNA is TGTGCCAGCAGTTTCCAGGGGGATCAGCCCCAGCATTTT. The full variable domain, with the rest looked up from reference TRBV28 and TRBJ1-5, is DVKVTQSSRYLVKRTGEKVFLECVQDMDHENMFWYRQDPGLGLRLIYFSYDVKMKEKGDIPEGYSVSREKKERFSLILESASTNQTSMYLCASSFQGDQPQHFGDGTRLSIL.

The CDR3 DNA reads as TGTGCCAGCTCACCACCGCACAGGGGGTCTAATTCACCCCTCCACTTT. Translation gives CASSPPHRGSNSPLHF. The gene calls are TRBV18 and TRBJ1-6; TRBD1 matches at 8 bases. CDR1 is KGHSH, CDR2 LQKENI, per germline. The CDR3 runs 16 residues. After removal of 0 bases from V and 6 bases from J, the junction contained 4 bases not matched to a gene.

A single count supports this clone. The genes are TRBV5-1 and TRBJ2-5; 8 nucleotides match TRBD2. The length of the CDR3 is 14 residues. The germline V gene has CDR1 SGHRS and CDR2 YFSETQ. Trimming cost V 6 bases and J 5 bases; bases outside gene matches: 9. CDR3 DNA: TGCGCCAGCAACGGGGGGGCAAGCCGGGAGACCCAGTACTTC. This codes for CASNGGASRETQYF.

This clone was detected once. The chain recombines TRBV18 with TRBJ2-1; D is unclear. Germline lookup yields CDR1 KGHSH and CDR2 LQKENI. The V gene lost 3 bases and the J gene lost 1 base, with 7 bases spanning the gap. The CDR3 has 14 residues. The CDR3 bases are TGTGCCAGCTCACCCTACAGTTCCTACAATGAGCAGTTCTTC. Protein product: CASSPYSSYNEQFF.

The chain carries TRBV12-3 or TRBV12-4 and TRBJ1-6; no clear D. The V end was cut by 0 bases, the J end by 10 bases, with 7 bases between. The CDR3 contains 13 residues. CDR3 amino acids: CASSLAPGSPLHF. The CDR3 region has the DNA TGTGCCAGCAGTTTAGCGCCTGGCTCACCCCTCCACTTT.

This chain connects TRBV5-1 to TRBJ2-1; D perhaps matches TRBD1 (6 bases). Germline values: CDR1 SGHRS, CDR2 YFSETQ. The V end lost 2 bases, the J end lost 15 bases, and 24 bases lay between the germline ends. The CDR3 length is 15 residues. CDR3 sequence: CASSLGDRSPTQGFF. CDR3 coding DNA: TGCGCCAGCAGCTTAGGCGACAGGTCCCCTACCCAGGGGTTCTTC.

The chain is built from TRBV7-8 and TRBJ1-2, with D perhaps TRBD1 (5 bases). CDR1 is SGHVS and CDR2 is FQNEAQ in the germline V gene. This CDR3 has 18 residues. V was trimmed by 6 bases and J by 0 bases, leaving 23 bases between them. This chain's CDR3 is CASSPLGAPFVTNYGYTF. The CDR3 region has the DNA TGTGCCAGCAGTCCTCTTGGGGCCCCTTTCGTTACTAACTATGGCTACACCTTC. The full variable domain, with the rest looked up from reference TRBV7-8 and TRBJ1-2, is GAGVSQSPRYKVAKRGQDVALRCDPISGHVSLFWYQQALGQGPEFLTYFQNEAQLDKSGLPSDRFFAERPEGSVSTLKIQRTQQEDSAVYLCASSPLGAPFVTNYGYTFGSGTRLTVV.

The chain combines TRBV5-4 with TRBJ1-6; a weak D match, TRBD1 (6 bases). Trimming removed 3 bases at V and 5 bases at J, with 9 bases between. The length of the CDR3 is 14 residues. CDR1 and CDR2 (germline): SGHNT, YYREEE (reference sequence). CDR3 bases: TGTGCCAGCAGCTCACAGGGAGATAATTCACCCCTCCACTTT. Its translation is CASSSQGDNSPLHF.

The V gene is TRBV7-3, the J gene TRBJ2-1, with TRBD2 matching 12 bases. V trimming: 4 bases; J trimming: 8 bases; junction bases outside the gene matches: 6. Germline V gene lookup returns CDR1 SGHTA and CDR2 FQGTGA. CDR3 length: 15 amino acids. CDR3 loop: CASSSLAGGPYEQFF. The CDR3 DNA reads as TGTGCCAGCAGCTCCCTAGCGGGGGGGCCGTATGAGCAGTTCTTC.

This chain links TRBV5-1 with TRBJ2-3; 8 nucleotides line up with TRBD2. The CDR3 covers 16 residues. Trimming cost V 0 bases and J 1 base; bases outside gene matches: 4. The germline gives CDR1 SGHRS, CDR2 YFSETQ. This CDR3 reads CASSLAGSGGTDTQYF. In DNA, the CDR3 is TGCGCCAGCAGCTTGGCCGGTAGCGGGGGCACAGATACGCAGTATTTT.

The chain couples TRBV28 to TRBJ1-2; 9 bases line up with TRBD1. This CDR3 is 13 amino acids long. The germline CDR1 and CDR2 sequences are MDHEN and SYDVKM. The V and J ends lost 6 bases and 5 bases, in that order; junction bases with no gene match: 4. As DNA, the CDR3 is TGTGCCAGCAGACGGACAGGGGTTTATGGCTACACCTTC. Its protein product is CASRRTGVYGYTF.

The table lists this clone with a few counts. This chain joins TRBV6-5 and TRBJ1-2, with TRBD1 as a possible D gene (6 bases). The CDR3 totals 13 residues. V gave up 8 bases and J gave up 10 bases, with 20 bases separating them. Germline CDR1 reads MNHEY; CDR2 reads SVGAGI. As DNA, the CDR3 is TGTGCCAGCGCCTGGGAGGGGGTACCAGACTACACCTTC. As protein: CASAWEGVPDYTF.

The CDR3 DNA follows: TGTGCCAGCAGTCAATTTTATGGACAGGGGGTTGGTTATGAAAAACTGTTTTTT. It codes for CASSQFYGQGVGYEKLFF. The rearrangement uses TRBV7-2 and TRBJ1-4; 10 bases align to TRBD1. V gave up 6 bases and J gave up 6 bases; unmatched junction bases: 16. Germline assignment: CDR1 SGHTA and CDR2 FQGNSA. The CDR3 covers 18 residues.

The chain joins TRBV10-3 to TRBJ1-6; D ambiguous. V was shortened by 2 bases and J by 7 bases, with 12 bases between the two germline ends. The CDR3 loop spans 15 amino acids. The germline CDR1 and CDR2 sequences are ENHRY and SYGVKD. CDR3 in DNA: TGTGCCATCAGTGAGGGGCCCCCTGGGAATTCACCCCTCCACTTT. The encoded protein is CAISEGPPGNSPLHF.

The V gene is TRBV6-2 or TRBV6-3, the J gene TRBJ2-1; a weak D match, TRBD2 (5 bases). This CDR3 contains 13 residues. The V end lost 5 bases, the J end lost 9 bases, and 14 bases lay between the germline ends. Germline V gives CDR1 MNHEY, CDR2 SVGEGT. CDR3 in DNA: TGTGCCAGCAGTACCCGGACTCCCGGTGAGCAGTTCTTC. Amino acids: CASSTRTPGEQFF.

J is TRBJ2-2 and V is TRBV28; 10 nucleotides match TRBD1. Germline CDR1 MDHEN, CDR2 SYDVKM. This CDR3 is built from 17 residues. V lost 5 bases, J lost 6 bases, and 12 bases stayed unmatched. This CDR3 is CASSIRTGGAWAGELFF. In DNA form, the CDR3 reads TGTGCCAGCAGTATTCGGACAGGGGGAGCTTGGGCCGGGGAGCTGTTTTTT.

This sequence joins TRBV9 and TRBJ2-5; D perhaps matches TRBD2 (5 bases). The CDR3 totals 15 residues. Germline CDR1 SGDLS, CDR2 YYNGEE. Trimming left V 0 bases short and J 7 bases short, with 16 bases between. The CDR3 loop is CASSVGRLDRGTQYF. Written as DNA, the CDR3 is TGTGCCAGCAGCGTAGGACGGCTGGATCGGGGGACCCAGTACTTC.

This chain joins TRBV30 and TRBJ1-1, with D maybe TRBD1 (5 bases). Germline lookup yields CDR1 GTSNPN and CDR2 SVGIG (reference sequence). V was shortened by 4 bases and J by 7 bases, with 10 bases between the two germline ends. CDR3 size: 11 residues. The CDR3 DNA sequence: TGTGCCTGGACAGGGTCTGATGAAGCTTTCTTT. Translating it yields CAWTGSDEAFF.

This clone was seen more than once but under ten times. This chain links TRBV7-9 with TRBJ2-7; the D gene is possibly TRBD2 (6 bases). The V and J ends lost 7 bases and 6 bases respectively, with 19 bases between them. CDR3 length: 14 residues. Germline V lookup: CDR1 SEHNR, CDR2 FQNEAQ (reference sequence). The CDR3 DNA reads as TGTGCCAGCAACCCGGGCGGGACCCACATCGAGCAGTACTTC. It specifies CASNPGGTHIEQYF. The entire variable domain, with the rest obtained from reference TRBV7-9 and TRBJ2-7, is as follows: DTGVSQNPRHKITKRGQNVTFRCDPISEHNRLYWYRQTLGQGPEFLTYFQNEAQLEKSRLLSDRFSAERPKGSFSTLEIQRTEQGDSAMYLCASNPGGTHIEQYFGPGTRLTVT.

CDR3 bases: TGTGCCAGCTCACCAGGGCCCTCGATGCCAGGGTTGGAGACCCAGTACTTC. Its protein is CASSPGPSMPGLETQYF. The chain links TRBV18 to TRBJ2-5, with a possible D match to TRBD1 (5 bases). This CDR3 is built from 17 residues. Germline CDR1 and CDR2: KGHSH and LQKENI. Trimming cost V 2 bases and J 5 bases, with 21 bases left between them.

The rearrangement uses TRBV27 and TRBJ1-2; TRBD1 is a possible D gene (5 bases). Trimming shortened V by 5 bases and J by 8 bases, and 21 bases separated the two germline ends. Looked up from germline, CDR1 is MNHEY and CDR2 is SMNVEV (reference sequence). The CDR3 totals 15 residues. For the CDR3, the DNA is TGTGCCAGCAGTCCAACCGGGCGGGGGAGGGAGGGCTACACCTTC. Translation gives CASSPTGRGREGYTF.

This chain connects TRBV5-4 to TRBJ2-1; 12 bases agree with TRBD1. The ends lost 4 bases at V and 7 bases at J; junction bases unmatched: 6. The V gene's germline CDR1 is SGHNT and CDR2 YYREEE (reference sequence). This CDR3 has 15 amino acids. CDR3 sequence: CASSGGQGAGNEQFF. CDR3 DNA: TGTGCCAGCAGCGGGGGACAGGGGGCGGGGAATGAGCAGTTCTTC.

This chain uses TRBV28 with TRBJ2-3, with a tentative D call TRBD2 (6 bases). The V and J ends lost 5 bases and 0 bases respectively, with 15 bases between them. This CDR3 has 16 amino acids. Germline CDR1 is MDHEN and CDR2 is SYDVKM. The CDR3 loop reads CASSLPEGPSTDTQYF. The CDR3 DNA sequence: TGTGCCAGCAGTCTCCCGGAGGGCCCTAGCACAGATACGCAGTATTTT.

In this sample, this clone turned up a few times. The genes are TRBV30 and TRBJ1-1; unclear D gene. Germline assignment: CDR1 GTSNPN and CDR2 SVGIG (reference sequence). This CDR3 contains 13 residues. Deletions cut 0 bases from V and 1 base from J, with 6 bases between. Here the CDR3 reads CAWSVQENTEAFF. The CDR3 DNA sequence: TGTGCCTGGAGTGTTCAGGAGAACACTGAAGCTTTCTTT.

This chain joins TRBV7-9 and TRBJ1-1; the D gene is possibly TRBD1 (6 bases). The CDR3 length is 15 residues. The germline V gene encodes CDR1 SEHNR and CDR2 FQNEAQ (reference sequence). The ends were cut back, 5 bases at V and 0 bases at J, with 13 bases in the middle. CDR3 coding DNA: TGTGCCAGCAGCCCTGGGGGGGGGCTGAACACTGAAGCTTTCTTT. This sequence encodes CASSPGGGLNTEAFF.